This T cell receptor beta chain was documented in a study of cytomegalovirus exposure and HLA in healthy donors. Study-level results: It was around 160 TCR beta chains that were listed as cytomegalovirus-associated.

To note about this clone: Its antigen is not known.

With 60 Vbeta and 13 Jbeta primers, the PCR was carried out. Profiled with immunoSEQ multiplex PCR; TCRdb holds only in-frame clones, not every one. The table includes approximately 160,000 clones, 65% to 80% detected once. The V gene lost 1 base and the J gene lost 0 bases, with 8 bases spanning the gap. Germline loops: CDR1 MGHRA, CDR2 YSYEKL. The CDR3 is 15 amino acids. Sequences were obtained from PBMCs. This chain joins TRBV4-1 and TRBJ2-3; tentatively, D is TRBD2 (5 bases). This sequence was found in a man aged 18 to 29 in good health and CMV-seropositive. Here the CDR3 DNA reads TGCGCCAGCAGCCAAGCTGAGCGGAGCACAGATACGCAGTATTTT. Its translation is CASSQAERSTDTQYF.